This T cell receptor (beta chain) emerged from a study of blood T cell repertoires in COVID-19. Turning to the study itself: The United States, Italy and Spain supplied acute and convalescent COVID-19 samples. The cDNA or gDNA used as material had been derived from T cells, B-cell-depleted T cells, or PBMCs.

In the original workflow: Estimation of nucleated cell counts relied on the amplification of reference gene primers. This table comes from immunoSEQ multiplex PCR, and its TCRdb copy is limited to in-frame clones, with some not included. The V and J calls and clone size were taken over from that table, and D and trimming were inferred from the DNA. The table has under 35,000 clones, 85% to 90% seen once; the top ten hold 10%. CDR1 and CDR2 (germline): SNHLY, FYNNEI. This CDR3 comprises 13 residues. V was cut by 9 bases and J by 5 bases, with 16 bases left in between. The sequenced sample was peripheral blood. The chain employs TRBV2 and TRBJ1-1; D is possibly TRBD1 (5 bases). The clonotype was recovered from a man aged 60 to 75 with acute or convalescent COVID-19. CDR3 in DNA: TGTGCCAGTTCCGGGCGGGGGTTGACTGAAGCTTTCTTT. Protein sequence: CASSGRGLTEAFF.